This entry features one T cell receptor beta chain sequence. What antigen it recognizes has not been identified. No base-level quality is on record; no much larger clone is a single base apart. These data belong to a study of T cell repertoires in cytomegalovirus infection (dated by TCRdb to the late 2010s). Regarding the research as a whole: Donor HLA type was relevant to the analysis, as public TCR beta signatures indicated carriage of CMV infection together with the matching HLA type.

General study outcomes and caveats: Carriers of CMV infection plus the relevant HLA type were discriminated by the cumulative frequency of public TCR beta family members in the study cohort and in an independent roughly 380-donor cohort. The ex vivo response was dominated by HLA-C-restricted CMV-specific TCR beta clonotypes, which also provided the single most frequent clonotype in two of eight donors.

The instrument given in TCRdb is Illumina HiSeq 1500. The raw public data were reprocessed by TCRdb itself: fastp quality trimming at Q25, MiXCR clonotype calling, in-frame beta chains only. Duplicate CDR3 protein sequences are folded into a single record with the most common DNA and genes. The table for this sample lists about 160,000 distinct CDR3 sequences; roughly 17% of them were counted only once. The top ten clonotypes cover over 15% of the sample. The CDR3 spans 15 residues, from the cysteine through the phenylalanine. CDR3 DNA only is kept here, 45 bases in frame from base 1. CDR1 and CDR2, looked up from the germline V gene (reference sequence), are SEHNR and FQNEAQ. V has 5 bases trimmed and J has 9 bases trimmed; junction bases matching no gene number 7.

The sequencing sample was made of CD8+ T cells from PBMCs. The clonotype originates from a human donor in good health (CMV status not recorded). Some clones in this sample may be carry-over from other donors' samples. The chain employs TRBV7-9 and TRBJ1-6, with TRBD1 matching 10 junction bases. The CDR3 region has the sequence CASSPWGQGTSPLHF. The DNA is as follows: TGTGCCAGCAGCCCCTGGGGACAGGGGACTTCACCCCTCCACTTT.